The source of this TCR beta chain is a study of vaccination and CD4 T cells after COVID-19. Study in general: At a median around 100 days (range 35 to 161) after diagnosis, post-COVID samples were drawn. Overlapping spike peptides served as the stimulus for the cells. These peptides came from SARS-CoV-2 and from the common cold coronaviruses HCoV-NL63, HCoV-OC43 and HCoV-229E.

The Oncomine TCR Beta short-read assay was applied to DNA of cultured CD4+ T cells. MiXCR, run by TCRdb on the PCR reads, gives a single entry per CDR3 protein. The repertoire has approximately 22,000 distinct CDR3 sequences, around 39% of them found once; the top ten carry roughly 9.6%. The CDR3 spans 13 residues. V was cut by 1 base and J by 6 bases, with 7 bases left in between. Germline values: CDR1 SGHAT, CDR2 FQNNGV. The time point was: late sampling 161 to 241 days after vaccination in three convalescent patients. Treatment given: roughly ten-day PBMC culture with coronavirus spike peptide pools or control peptides (ViraFEST assay). Each well held under 2.5 million PBMCs in IL-2 (about 9.5 IU/ml) medium with approximately 9.2 ug/ml peptide pools. This clonotype has more than one count but fewer than ten. Its antigen remains unidentified.

The V call is TRBV11-2, the J call TRBJ2-1, with D maybe TRBD2 (5 bases). The starting material was CD4+ T cells from blood, cultured in vitro, obtained about 7 months after SARS-CoV-2 vaccination. This receptor was obtained from a human donor who had recovered from COVID-19. CDR3 in DNA: TGTGCCAGCAGCTTAGTAGGGAGCAATGAGCAGTTCTTC. Its protein is CASSLVGSNEQFF.